This passage covers 12 T cell receptor beta chains from one sample sequenced in a study of blood T cell repertoires in COVID-19. TCRdb keeps only in-frame clones here, not all; method: immunoSEQ multiplex PCR. The sample comprises 150,000 to 200,000 clones, 84% of which are singletons, and 2.5% to 3% rests with the top ten. The sample comprised peripheral blood. Receptors were obtained from a woman at least 80 years old with COVID-19, enrolled during active disease.

V usage is TRBV5-3 and J usage is TRBJ1-5, with a tentative D call TRBD1 (5 bases). TRBV5-3 is sorted into the ORF group, with uncertain function. The CDR3 runs 17 residues. The ends were cut back, 0 bases at V and 3 bases at J, with 16 bases in the middle. CDR3 region: CARSLVSGEWVNQPQHF. The DNA for the CDR3 is TGTGCCAGAAGCTTGGTATCGGGGGAGTGGGTCAATCAGCCCCAGCATTTT.

The DNA of the CDR3 is TGCAGCGCCCGGGACAGCCTTTACACTGAAGCTTTCTTT. This sequence encodes CSARDSLYTEAFF. The rearrangement joins TRBV29-1 to TRBJ1-1; 7 bases fit TRBD1. The CDR3 totals 13 residues. Trimming at V came to 7 bases and at J to 3 bases, leaving 8 bases not matched to a gene. The V gene's germline CDR1 is SQVTM and CDR2 ANQGSEA.

This clone has more than one count but fewer than ten. This sequence joins TRBV6-5 and TRBJ1-2; D remains ambiguous. Germline V gene lookup returns CDR1 MNHEY and CDR2 SVGAGI. V lost 6 bases to trimming and J lost 4 bases, with 12 bases between them. CDR3 length equals 13 residues. The CDR3 sequence is CASRSAGGYGYTF. In DNA, the CDR3 is TGTGCCAGCAGGTCGGCCGGAGGCTATGGCTACACCTTC.

A few counts support this clone. The J gene is TRBJ2-7, the V gene TRBV15, with D tentatively TRBD2 (7 bases). V was pared by 3 bases and J by 6 bases, with 18 bases between. Germline values: CDR1 LNHNV, CDR2 YYDKDF (reference sequence). The CDR3 covers 15 residues. The CDR3 region is CATSSLGGGIGEQYF. CDR3 sequence (DNA): TGTGCCACCAGCAGCCTTGGGGGGGGCATCGGCGAGCAGTACTTC.

This chain uses TRBV5-1 with TRBJ2-1; D not certain. Germline V gene data show CDR1 as SGHRS and CDR2 as YFSETQ. The CDR3 totals 15 residues. V was cut by 7 bases and J by 0 bases, with 14 bases left in between. CDR3 residues: CASGPTGGSYNEQFF. The CDR3 DNA follows: TGCGCCAGCGGCCCGACTGGCGGCTCCTACAATGAGCAGTTCTTC.

The chain carries TRBV3-1 (or the pseudogene TRBV3-2) and TRBJ1-4; no reliable D call. Trimming pared 2 bases from V and 7 bases from J, leaving 11 bases between. The CDR3 has 14 residues. Germline V CDR1 and CDR2: LGHDT, YNNKEL (reference sequence). The CDR3 DNA follows: TGTGCCAGCAGCCAACACGGGTACCTTGAAAAACTGTTTTTT. Translation: CASSQHGYLEKLFF.

The rearrangement joins TRBV27 to TRBJ2-7, with 7 nucleotides matching TRBD1. Per germline, CDR1 MNHEY and CDR2 SMNVEV (reference sequence). The CDR3 extends over 11 amino acids. The V and J ends lost 6 bases and 6 bases, in that order; junction bases with no gene match: 2. The chain's CDR3 is CASSNRGEQYF. The DNA for the CDR3 is TGTGCCAGCAGCAACAGGGGCGAGCAGTACTTC.

The CDR3 DNA reads TGCGCCAGCAGCCTCCAATGGCCGAACACCGGGGAGCTGTTTTTT. Translation gives CASSLQWPNTGELFF. The chain carries TRBV5-1 and TRBJ2-2; D unclear. CDR3 length: 15 residues. The V end lost 4 bases, the J end lost 0 bases, and 10 bases lay between the germline ends. Germline CDR1 and CDR2: SGHRS and YFSETQ.

The chain uses TRBV30 and TRBJ1-5; D is perhaps TRBD1 (6 bases). The CDR3 has 13 amino acids. Trimming took off 2 bases at V and 4 bases at J, with 9 bases between the two ends. The germline CDR1 and CDR2 sequences are GTSNPN and SVGIG (reference sequence). This CDR3 is CAWSSGTNQPQHF. The CDR3 bases are TGTGCCTGGAGTTCGGGGACAAATCAGCCCCAGCATTTT.

The CDR3 DNA reads TGTGCCATCAGCCGAACCGGGACTAGCGGTGATTCCTACAATGAGCAGTTCTTC. Protein sequence: CAISRTGTSGDSYNEQFF. V is TRBV10-3 and J is TRBJ2-1, with 11 bases aligning to TRBD2. CDR3 length equals 18 residues. The ends lost 6 bases at V and 1 base at J; junction bases unmatched: 11. CDR1 and CDR2 (germline): ENHRY, SYGVKD.

J is TRBJ2-1 and V is TRBV25-1, with 13 bases identical to TRBD2. J lost 4 bases, V lost 5 bases, and 2 bases had no gene match. This CDR3 contains 15 residues. Germline values: CDR1 MGHDK, CDR2 SYGVNS. The CDR3 loop reads CASSRTSGGYNEQFF. In DNA, the CDR3 is TGTGCCAGCAGTCGGACTAGCGGGGGTTACAATGAGCAGTTCTTC.

This chain uses TRBV7-2 with TRBJ2-7; 10 bases fit TRBD1. The CDR3 sequence is 15 residues long. V gave up 5 bases and J gave up 1 base; unmatched junction bases: 5. CDR1 SGHTA and CDR2 FQGNSA come from the germline V gene. The DNA for the CDR3 is TGTGCCAGCAGCAAGACAGGGGGCACGTCCTACGAGCAGTACTTC. Amino acid sequence: CASSKTGGTSYEQYF.